This paragraph reports one T cell receptor (beta chain). The antigen remains unidentified. V was trimmed by 3 bases and J by 5 bases, leaving 14 bases between them. The CDR3 loop spans 15 amino acids. The germline V gene encodes CDR1 KGHSH and CDR2 LQKENI. The data are from a study of shared clonotypes between healthy human individuals. Donation came from healthy HIV-negative adults that had no recent acute infections or vaccinations. Some clones are missing from TCRdb's copy, which holds only in-frame ones; the method was immunoSEQ multiplex PCR. This sample has some 1.5 million clones, with around 97% found just once. Study-wide findings and caveats: A limitation of the genetic and exposure-history diversity represented arose from few donors.

The sample was naive CD4+ T cells sorted from blood. Indicated subset: CD45RA+ positively selected. The sequence was collected from a man in his thirties or forties in good health. V and J are TRBV18 and TRBJ1-5; a weak D match, TRBD1 (6 bases). CDR3 amino acids: CASSPGGGPDQPQHF. The CDR3, as DNA: TGTGCCAGCTCACCGGGGGGCGGGCCCGATCAGCCCCAGCATTTT. Looking up the rest from reference TRBV18 and TRBJ1-5 gives the full variable domain: NAGVMQNPRHLVRRRGQEARLRCSPMKGHSHVYWYRQLPEEGLKFMVYLQKENIIDESGMPKERFSAEFPKEGPSILRIQQVVRGDSAAYFCASSPGGGPDQPQHFGDGTRLSIL.